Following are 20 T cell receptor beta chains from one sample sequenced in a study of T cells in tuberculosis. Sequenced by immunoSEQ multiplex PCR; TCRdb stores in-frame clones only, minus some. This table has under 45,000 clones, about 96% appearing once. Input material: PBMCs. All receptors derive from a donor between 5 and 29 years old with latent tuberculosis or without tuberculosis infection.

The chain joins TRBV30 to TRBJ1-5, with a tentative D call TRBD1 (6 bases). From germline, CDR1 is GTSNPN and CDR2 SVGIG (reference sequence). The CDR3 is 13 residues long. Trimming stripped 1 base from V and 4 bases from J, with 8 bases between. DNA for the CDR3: TGTGCCTGGAGTGACCAGGGGAATCAGCCCCAGCATTTT. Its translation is CAWSDQGNQPQHF.

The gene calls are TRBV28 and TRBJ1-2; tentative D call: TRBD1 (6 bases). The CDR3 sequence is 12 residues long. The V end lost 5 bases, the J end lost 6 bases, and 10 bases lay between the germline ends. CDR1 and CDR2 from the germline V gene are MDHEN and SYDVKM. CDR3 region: CASSLKGDGYTF. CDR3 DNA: TGTGCCAGCAGTCTTAAGGGGGATGGCTACACCTTC.

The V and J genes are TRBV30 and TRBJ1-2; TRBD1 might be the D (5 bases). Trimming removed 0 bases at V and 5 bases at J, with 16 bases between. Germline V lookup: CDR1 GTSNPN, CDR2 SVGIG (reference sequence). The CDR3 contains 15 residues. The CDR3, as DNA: TGTGCCTGGAGTGTACTCGGGAGGGGTCGTTATGGCTACACCTTC. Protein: CAWSVLGRGRYGYTF. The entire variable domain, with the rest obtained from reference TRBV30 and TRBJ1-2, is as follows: SQTIHQWPATLVQPVGSPLSLECTVEGTSNPNLYWYRQAAGRGLQLLFYSVGIGQISSEVPQNLSASRPQDRQFILSSKKLLLSDSGFYLCAWSVLGRGRYGYTFGSGTRLTVV.

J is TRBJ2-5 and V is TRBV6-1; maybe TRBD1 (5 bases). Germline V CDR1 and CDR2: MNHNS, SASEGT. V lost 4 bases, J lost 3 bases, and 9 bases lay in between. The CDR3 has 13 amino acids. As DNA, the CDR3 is TGTGCCAGCAGTGGCCAGGGAAAAGAGACCCAGTACTTC. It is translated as CASSGQGKETQYF.

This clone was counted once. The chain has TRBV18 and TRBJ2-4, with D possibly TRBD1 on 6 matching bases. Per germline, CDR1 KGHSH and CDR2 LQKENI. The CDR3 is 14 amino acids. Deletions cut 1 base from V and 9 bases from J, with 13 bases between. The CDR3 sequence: CASSPQQGESIQYF. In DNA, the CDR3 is TGTGCCAGCTCACCACAACAGGGTGAGTCCATTCAGTACTTC. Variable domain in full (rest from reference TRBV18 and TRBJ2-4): NAGVMQNPRHLVRRRGQEARLRCSPMKGHSHVYWYRQLPEEGLKFMVYLQKENIIDESGMPKERFSAEFPKEGPSILRIQQVVRGDSAAYFCASSPQQGESIQYFGAGTRLSVL.

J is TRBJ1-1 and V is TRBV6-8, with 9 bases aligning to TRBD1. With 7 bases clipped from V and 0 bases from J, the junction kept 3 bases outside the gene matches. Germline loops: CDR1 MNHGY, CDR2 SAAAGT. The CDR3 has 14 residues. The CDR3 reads CASTTGGLNTEAFF. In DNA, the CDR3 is TGTGCCAGCACTACAGGGGGCTTGAACACTGAAGCTTTCTTT.

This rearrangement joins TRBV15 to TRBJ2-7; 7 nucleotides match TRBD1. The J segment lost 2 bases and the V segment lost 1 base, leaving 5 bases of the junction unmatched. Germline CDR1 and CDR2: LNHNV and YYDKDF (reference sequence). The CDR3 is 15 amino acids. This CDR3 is CATSRGRTGPYEQYF. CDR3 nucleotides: TGTGCCACCAGCAGAGGTAGGACAGGACCCTACGAGCAGTACTTC.

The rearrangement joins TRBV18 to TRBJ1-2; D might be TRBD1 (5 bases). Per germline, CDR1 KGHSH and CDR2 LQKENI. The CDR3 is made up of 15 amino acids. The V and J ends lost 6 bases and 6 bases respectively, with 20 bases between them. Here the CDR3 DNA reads TGTGCCAGCTCGCTTGTTGCGGGGCAGAGTAATGGCTACACCTTC. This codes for CASSLVAGQSNGYTF.

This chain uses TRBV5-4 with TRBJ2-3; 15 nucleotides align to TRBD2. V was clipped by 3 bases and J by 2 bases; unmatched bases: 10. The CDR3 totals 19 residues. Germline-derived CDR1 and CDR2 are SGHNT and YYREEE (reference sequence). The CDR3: CASSSGLAGGTDATDTQYF. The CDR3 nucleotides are TGTGCCAGCAGCTCGGGACTAGCGGGGGGAACGGATGCCACAGATACGCAGTATTTT.

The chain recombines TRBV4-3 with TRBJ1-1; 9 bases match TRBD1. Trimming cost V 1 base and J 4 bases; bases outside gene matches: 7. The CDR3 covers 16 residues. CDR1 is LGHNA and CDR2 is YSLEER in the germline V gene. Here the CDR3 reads CASSQATRQGGTEAFF. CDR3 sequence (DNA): TGCGCCAGCAGCCAAGCGACAAGACAGGGGGGCACTGAAGCTTTCTTT.

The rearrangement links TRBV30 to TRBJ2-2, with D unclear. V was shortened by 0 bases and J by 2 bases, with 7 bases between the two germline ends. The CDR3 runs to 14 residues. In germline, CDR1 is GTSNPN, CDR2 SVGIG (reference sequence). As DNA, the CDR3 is TGTGCCTGGAGTGTAACCTATAACACCGGGGAGCTGTTTTTT. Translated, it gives CAWSVTYNTGELFF.

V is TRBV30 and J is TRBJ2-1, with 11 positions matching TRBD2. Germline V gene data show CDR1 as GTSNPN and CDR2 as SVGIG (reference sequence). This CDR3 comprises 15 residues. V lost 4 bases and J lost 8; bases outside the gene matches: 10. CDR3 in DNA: TGTGCCTGGACTATTAGCGGGGGGGTTTACGATGAGCAGTTCTTC. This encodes CAWTISGGVYDEQFF.

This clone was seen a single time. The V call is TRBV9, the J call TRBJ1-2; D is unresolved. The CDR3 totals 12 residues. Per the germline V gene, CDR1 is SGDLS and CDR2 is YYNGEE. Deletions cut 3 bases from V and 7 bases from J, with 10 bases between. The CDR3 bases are TGTGCCAGCAGCGCTAGCGGATTTGGCTACACCTTC. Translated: CASSASGFGYTF.

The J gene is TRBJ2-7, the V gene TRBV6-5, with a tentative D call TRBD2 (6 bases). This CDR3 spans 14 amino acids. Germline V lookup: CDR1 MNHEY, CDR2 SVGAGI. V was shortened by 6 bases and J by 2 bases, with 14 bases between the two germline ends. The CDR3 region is CASRPPGLTYEQYF. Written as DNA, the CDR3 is TGTGCCAGCAGGCCCCCGGGACTGACCTACGAGCAGTACTTC.

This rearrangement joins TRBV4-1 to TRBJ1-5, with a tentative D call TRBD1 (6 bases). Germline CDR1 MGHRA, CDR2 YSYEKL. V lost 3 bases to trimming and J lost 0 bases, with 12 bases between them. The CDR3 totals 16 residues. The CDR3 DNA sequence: TGCGCCAGCAGCCACAACGAGGGGGATAGCAATCAGCCCCAGCATTTT. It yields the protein CASSHNEGDSNQPQHF.

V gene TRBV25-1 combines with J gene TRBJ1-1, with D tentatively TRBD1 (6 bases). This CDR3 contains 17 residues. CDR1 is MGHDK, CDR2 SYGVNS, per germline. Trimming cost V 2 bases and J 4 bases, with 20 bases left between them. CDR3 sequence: CASSEVLSGEGSTEAFF. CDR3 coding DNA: TGTGCCAGCAGTGAAGTTTTGTCAGGGGAGGGGAGCACTGAAGCTTTCTTT.

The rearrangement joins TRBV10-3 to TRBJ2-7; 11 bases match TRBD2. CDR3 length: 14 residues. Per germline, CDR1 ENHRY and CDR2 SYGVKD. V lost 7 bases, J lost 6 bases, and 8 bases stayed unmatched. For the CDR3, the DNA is TGTGCCATCACCGGGACTAGCGGTTTTGGCGAGCAGTACTTC. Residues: CAITGTSGFGEQYF.

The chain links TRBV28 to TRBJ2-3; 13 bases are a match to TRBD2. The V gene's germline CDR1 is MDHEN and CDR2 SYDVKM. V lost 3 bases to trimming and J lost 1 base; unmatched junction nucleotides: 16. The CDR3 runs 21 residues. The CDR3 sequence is CASSFCASSGLAGTCTDTQYF. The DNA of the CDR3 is TGTGCCAGCAGTTTTTGTGCGAGTTCGGGACTAGCGGGGACTTGCACAGATACGCAGTATTTT.

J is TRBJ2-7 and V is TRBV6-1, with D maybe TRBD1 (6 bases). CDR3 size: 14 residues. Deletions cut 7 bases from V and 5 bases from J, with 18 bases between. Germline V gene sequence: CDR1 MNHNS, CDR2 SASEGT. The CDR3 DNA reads TGTGCCAGCACACTAGGGGGATCAGTGGACGAGCAGTACTTC. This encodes CASTLGGSVDEQYF.

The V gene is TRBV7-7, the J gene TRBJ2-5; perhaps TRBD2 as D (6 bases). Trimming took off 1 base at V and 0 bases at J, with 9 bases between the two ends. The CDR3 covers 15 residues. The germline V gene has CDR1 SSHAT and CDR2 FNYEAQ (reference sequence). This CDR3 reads CASSLGRGNQETQYF. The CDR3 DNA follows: TGTGCCAGCAGCTTAGGACGGGGGAACCAAGAGACCCAGTACTTC.